These T cell receptor beta chains were read from a single sample in a study of cytomegalovirus exposure and HLA in healthy donors. Profiling relied on immunoSEQ multiplex PCR, and the TCRdb table lists in-frame clones only, not all of them. The table records some 140,000 clones, 75% to 85% of them present only once. The source material was PBMCs. The receptors originated from a middle-aged woman in good health and CMV-seropositive. Both conserved end residues are trimmed from each CDR3.

j_gene	v_gene	CDR3aa
TRBJ2-1	TRBV30	AWWTSGRGEQF
TRBJ2-5	TRBV18	ASSPKTEVGASKTQY
TRBJ2-7	TRBV25-1	ASSGRTGANSYEQY
TRBJ1-5	TRBV6-4	AILTIDRETDRSNQPQH
TRBJ2-2	TRBV5-4	ASRTTSGTGELF
TRBJ1-2	TRBV6-5	ASSPRSSNYGYT
TRBJ1-2	TRBV10-3	ATGDGTDYGYT
TRBJ2-4	TRBV30	AWKGDRLGNLKNIQY
TRBJ2-6	TRBV7-2	ASSFVVGPLSGANVLT
TRBJ1-1	TRBV9	ASSAGDPNTEAF
TRBJ2-5	TRBV7-3	ASSLNPRGQGPETQY
TRBJ2-7	TRBV27	ASSPITAQGGVSYEQY
TRBJ2-7	TRBV27	ASSLQRPAQGIHYEQY
TRBJ2-7	TRBV29-1	SVDLGQDPYEQY
TRBJ2-1	TRBV7-3	ASSSTGRGSYNEQF
TRBJ2-1	TRBV9	ASSASLTTSGIQF
TRBJ1-1	TRBV18	ASSPISFGLMNTEAF
TRBJ2-1	TRBV10-3	AISEEPGQGSNEQF
TRBJ2-1	TRBV11-2	ASSPWTSGDNEQF
TRBJ2-3	TRBV19	ASSIAGLDTQY
TRBJ2-7	TRBV30	AWRLAGVFEQY
TRBJ2-7	TRBV11-1	ASSFLPSGLGSYEQY
TRBJ1-4	TRBV2	ASQDGGRREKLF
TRBJ2-3	TRBV19	ASSIIGADTQY
TRBJ2-1	TRBV5-1	ASSRRGLQPDSDEQF
TRBJ2-7	TRBV5-6	ASSSLADEQY
TRBJ1-1	TRBV5-1	ASGTTSQGRTEAF
TRBJ1-2	TRBV5-1	ASSQSDRWNGYT
TRBJ1-1	TRBV6-5	ASSYSGTGAF
TRBJ2-7	TRBV4-2	ASSQEAGLVMNEQY
TRBJ1-2	TRBV6-5	ASSYWENYGYT
TRBJ2-2	TRBV7-3	ASSLAPGMNTGELF